This T cell receptor (beta chain) was recovered during a study of siplizumab effects on memory and regulatory T cells. Worth noting for this clone: Its antigen remains unknown.

Some clones are missing from TCRdb's copy, which holds only in-frame ones; the method was immunoSEQ multiplex PCR. The sample lists some 96,000 clones, about 94% seen once, with 1% to 1.5% in the top ten. The germline gives CDR1 GTSNPN, CDR2 SVGIG (reference sequence). Trimming removed 2 bases from V and 2 bases from J, with 12 bases in between. The CDR3 has 14 residues. Overall study results and limits: Naive T cells appeared more varied than memory cells and looked like key alloresponse contributors. In roughly 75-96% of proliferating CD4+ or CD8+ clones, a naive or memory phenotype could not be assigned. Significant reduction of alloreactive sequences traceable to unstimulated CD4+ memory cells was observed with siplizumab.

This TCR derives from a human donor in good health. Material: non-Treg CD4+ T cells sorted from blood. The V gene is TRBV30, the J gene TRBJ2-5, with D possibly matching TRBD2 (6 bases). For the CDR3, the DNA is TGTGCCTGGAGTAGGGGCAGCGGGCAAGAGACCCAGTACTTC. Translating it yields CAWSRGSGQETQYF. Together with reference TRBV30 and TRBJ2-5, the CDR3 gives the full variable domain: SQTIHQWPATLVQPVGSPLSLECTVEGTSNPNLYWYRQAAGRGLQLLFYSVGIGQISSEVPQNLSASRPQDRQFILSSKKLLLSDSGFYLCAWSRGSGQETQYFGPGTRLLVL.